This T cell receptor (beta chain) was obtained from a study of T cell repertoires in cytomegalovirus infection. Study-level findings and limits: Identification of carriers of CMV plus the relevant HLA was performed using cumulative public TCR beta family frequency. Within the response measured ex vivo, HLA-C-restricted CMV-specific TCR beta clonotypes were dominant.

The CDR3 consists of 13 residues. The trim removed 6 bases at V and 5 bases at J, leaving 4 bases unmatched. Germline loops: CDR1 SGDLS, CDR2 YYNGEE. A remark on this clonotype: Its antigen is still unknown.

TCRdb reanalysed the reads using MiXCR and keeps one entry per CDR3 protein. This sample has about 770,000 distinct CDR3 sequences, with approximately 32% found just once. This chain links TRBV9 with TRBJ2-1, with TRBD1 matching over 8 bases. The material sequenced was cultured CD8+ T cells from PBMCs, taken from culture after CMV antigen stimulation. The sequence came from a human donor in good health (CMV status not recorded). Some clones in this sample may be carry-over from other donors' samples. The CDR3 region is CASKGQGDNEQFF. For the CDR3, the DNA is TGTGCCAGCAAAGGACAGGGTGACAATGAGCAGTTCTTC.